This T cell receptor (beta chain) derives from a study of identical twins. Study-wide findings and caveats: In monozygotic twins, models underestimated the sharing of out-of-frame TCR alpha. Twin pairs' shared out-of-frame alpha sequences were enriched in low generation probability. Out-of-frame beta chain sequences displayed weaker excess sharing between twins.

Comment on this clonotype: The antigen is unknown.

The CDR3 has 15 residues. Looked up from germline, CDR1 is LGHNA and CDR2 is YSLEER. V lost 4 bases and J 0 bases, leaving 9 bases between the germline ends. The cDNA had a unique molecular identifier and a template-switch universal primer site. TCRdb passed the 5' RACE reads through MiXCR, listing each CDR3 protein once. This table has under 450,000 distinct CDR3 sequences, approximately 17% appearing once. The rearrangement uses TRBV4-3 and TRBJ2-2, with D uncertain. The receptor was derived from a man aged 50 to 60 in good health. Sequenced material: naive T cells sorted from blood. CDR3 DNA sequence: TGCGCCAGCAGCCTAAGTTTCTCGAACACCGGGGAGCTGTTTTTT. As protein: CASSLSFSNTGELFF.